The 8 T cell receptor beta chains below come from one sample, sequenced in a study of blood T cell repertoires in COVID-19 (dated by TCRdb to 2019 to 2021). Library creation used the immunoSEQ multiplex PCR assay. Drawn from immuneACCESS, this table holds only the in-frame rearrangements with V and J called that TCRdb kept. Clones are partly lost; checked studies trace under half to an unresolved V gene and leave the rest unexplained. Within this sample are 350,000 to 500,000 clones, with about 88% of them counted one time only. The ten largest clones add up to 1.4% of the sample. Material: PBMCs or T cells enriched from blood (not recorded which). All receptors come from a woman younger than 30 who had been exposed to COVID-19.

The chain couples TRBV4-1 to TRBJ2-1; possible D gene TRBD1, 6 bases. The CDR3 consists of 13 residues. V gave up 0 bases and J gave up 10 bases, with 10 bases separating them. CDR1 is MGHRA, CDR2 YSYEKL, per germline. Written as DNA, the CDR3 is TGCGCCAGCAGCCAAGACTCCGGGACAGAGCAGTTCTTC. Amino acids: CASSQDSGTEQFF.

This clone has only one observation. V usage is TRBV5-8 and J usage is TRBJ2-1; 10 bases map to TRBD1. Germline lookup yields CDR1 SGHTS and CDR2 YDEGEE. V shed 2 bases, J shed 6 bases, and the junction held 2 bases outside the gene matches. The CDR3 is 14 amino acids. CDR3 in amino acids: CASSLWTGGNEQFF. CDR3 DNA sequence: TGTGCCAGCAGCTTATGGACAGGGGGCAATGAGCAGTTCTTC. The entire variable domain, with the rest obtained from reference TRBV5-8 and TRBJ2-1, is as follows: EAGVTQSPTHLIKTRGQQATLRCSPISGHTSVYWYQQALGLGLQFLLWYDEGEERNRGNFPPRFSGRQFPNYSSELNVNALELEDSALYLCASSLWTGGNEQFFGPGTRLTVL.

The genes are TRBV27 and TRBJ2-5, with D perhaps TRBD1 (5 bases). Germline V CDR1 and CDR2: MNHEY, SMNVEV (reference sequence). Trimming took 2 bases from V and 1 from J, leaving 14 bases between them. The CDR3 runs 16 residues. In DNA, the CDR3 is TGTGCCAGCAGTTTACAACCCAGGGCCCCCCAAGAGACCCAGTACTTC. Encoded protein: CASSLQPRAPQETQYF.

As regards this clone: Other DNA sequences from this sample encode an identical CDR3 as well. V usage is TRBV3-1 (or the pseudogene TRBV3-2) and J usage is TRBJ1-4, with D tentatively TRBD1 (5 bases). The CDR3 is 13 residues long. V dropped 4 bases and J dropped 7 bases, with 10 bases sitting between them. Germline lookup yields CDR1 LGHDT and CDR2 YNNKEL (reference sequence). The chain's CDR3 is CASSPGGGEKLFF. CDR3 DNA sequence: TGTGCCAGCAGCCCCGGGGGGGGTGAAAAACTGTTTTTT.

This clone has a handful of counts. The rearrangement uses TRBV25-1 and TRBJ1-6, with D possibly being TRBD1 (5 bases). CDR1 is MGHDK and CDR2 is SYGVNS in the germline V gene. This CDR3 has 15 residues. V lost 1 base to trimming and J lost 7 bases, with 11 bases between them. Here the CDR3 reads CASSEWGGSNSPLHF. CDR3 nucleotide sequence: TGTGCCAGCAGTGAATGGGGGGGGTCAAATTCACCCCTCCACTTT.

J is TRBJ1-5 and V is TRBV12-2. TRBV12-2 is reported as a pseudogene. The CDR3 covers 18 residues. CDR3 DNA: TGTGCAAGTCGCTCAATTAAAGAGAGGGGCGGGAGAAATCAGCCCCAGCATTTT. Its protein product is CASRSIKERGGRNQPQHF.

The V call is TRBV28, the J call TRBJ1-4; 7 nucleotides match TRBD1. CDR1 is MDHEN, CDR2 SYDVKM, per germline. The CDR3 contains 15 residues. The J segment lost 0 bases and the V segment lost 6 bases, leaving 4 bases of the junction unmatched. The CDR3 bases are TGTGCCAGCAGCGCAACAGGGGCAACTAATGAAAAACTGTTTTTT. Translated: CASSATGATNEKLFF.

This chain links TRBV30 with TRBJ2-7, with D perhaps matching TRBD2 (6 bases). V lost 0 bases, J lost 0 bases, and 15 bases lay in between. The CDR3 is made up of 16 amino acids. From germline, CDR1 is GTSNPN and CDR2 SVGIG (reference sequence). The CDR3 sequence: CAWSVPGGISSYEQYF. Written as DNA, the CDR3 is TGTGCCTGGAGTGTACCCGGCGGGATAAGCTCCTACGAGCAGTACTTC.